The next 28 T cell receptor beta chains were all read from a single sample in a study of CD8+CD57+ T cells in acquired aplastic anemia. The TCR beta profiling, which covered VDJ combination and CDR3 sequence, was carried out using genomic DNA as the template. TCRdb reanalysed the reads using MiXCR and keeps one entry per CDR3 protein. The sample yields around 180,000 distinct CDR3 sequences, under 50% seen once. Selection for sequencing was limited to patients who had shown CD8+CD57+ cell expansion by flow cytometry. The sample comprised sorted CD4+, CD8+, or CD8+CD57+ T cells (not recorded which) from PBMCs. The receptors shown here come from a human donor with aplastic anemia.

The chain is built from TRBV2 and TRBJ1-2; D gene unclear. The CDR3 length is 15 residues. V dropped 6 bases and J dropped 4 bases, with 18 bases sitting between them. The germline CDR1 and CDR2 sequences are SNHLY and FYNNEI. The CDR3 loop reads CASSPSPTATYGYTF. CDR3 nucleotides: TGTGCCAGCAGCCCTAGCCCGACGGCCACCTATGGCTACACCTTC.

A remark on this clonotype: A clone one base away is much larger, so this may be a read error. The chain joins TRBV6-4 to TRBJ1-1; D is unresolved. The CDR3 consists of 13 residues. Germline loops: CDR1 MRHNA, CDR2 SNTAGT. V was pared by 4 bases and J by 3 bases, with 9 bases between. The CDR3 reads CASSARSHTEAFF. DNA of the CDR3: TGTGCCAGCAGTGCCCGGAGCCACACTGAAGCTTTCTTT.

Details on this clonotype: A clone one base away is much larger, so this may be a read error. V gene TRBV5-5 combines with J gene TRBJ2-6; 7 bases agree with TRBD1. V lost 2 bases and J lost 5; bases outside the gene matches: 7. CDR1 is SGHKS, CDR2 YYEKEE, per germline (reference sequence). This CDR3 contains 16 residues. DNA for the CDR3: TGTGCCAGCAGCTTAGGGGGCTGGGCTCGGGCCAACGTCCTGACTTTC. Translating it yields CASSLGGWARANVLTF.

The rearrangement uses TRBV24-1 and TRBJ2-3; no clear D. V lost 3 bases and J 3 bases, leaving 9 bases between the germline ends. In germline, CDR1 is KGHDR, CDR2 SFDVKD. The CDR3 has 14 residues. DNA of the CDR3: TGTGCCACCAGTGATCTGGTTGGTACAGATACGCAGTATTTT. Translated: CATSDLVGTDTQYF.

This chain joins TRBV6-2 or TRBV6-3 and TRBJ2-1; no clear D gene. Germline V gives CDR1 MNHEY, CDR2 SVGEGT. Trimming removed 6 bases at V and 7 bases at J, with 19 bases between. The CDR3 loop spans 15 amino acids. The CDR3 reads CASSRDQANGNEQFF. The DNA for the CDR3 is TGTGCCAGCAGCCGCGATCAAGCGAATGGGAATGAGCAGTTCTTC.

V and J are TRBV10-3 and TRBJ2-2; D remains unclear. V shed 0 bases and J shed 1 base, with 3 bases lying between them. The CDR3 contains 14 residues. Germline-derived CDR1 and CDR2 are ENHRY and SYGVKD. The CDR3 region is CAISESQNTGELFF. The CDR3, as DNA: TGTGCCATCAGTGAGTCGCAGAACACCGGGGAGCTGTTTTTT.

This clonotype has more than one count but fewer than ten. The chain couples TRBV6-5 to TRBJ1-3; D remains unclear. Germline V gene lookup returns CDR1 MNHEY and CDR2 SVGAGI. V gave up 4 bases and J gave up 0 bases, with 13 bases separating them. CDR3 length equals 16 residues. The DNA for the CDR3 is TGTGCCAGCAGTTCTAAGCAGTTTTACTCTGGAAACACCATATATTTT. Translation: CASSSKQFYSGNTIYF.

About this clonotype itself: At one of its ends the junction is not consistent with the germline gene, which may arise from a read error. The chain links TRBV10-3 to TRBJ2-5; perhaps TRBD2 as D (6 bases). CDR3 size: 14 residues. The germline CDR1 and CDR2 sequences are ENHRY and SYGVKD. The CDR3 bases are TGTGCCATCACCCCGGTTGGAGGGACCTACGAGCAGTACTTT. Translated, it gives CAITPVGGTYEQYF.

This rearrangement joins TRBV19 to TRBJ1-3; tentatively, D is TRBD1 (5 bases). In germline, CDR1 is LNHDA, CDR2 SQIVND (reference sequence). Deletions cut 3 bases from V and 7 bases from J, with 10 bases between. The CDR3 contains 13 residues. This CDR3 is CASSMGLPNTIYF. The CDR3 DNA reads as TGTGCCAGTAGTATGGGGCTCCCGAACACCATATATTTT.

This clonotype was counted at least ten times. The chain recombines TRBV2 with TRBJ2-3; D uncertain. Germline V CDR1 and CDR2: SNHLY, FYNNEI. Trimming left V 6 bases short and J 3 bases short, with 10 bases between. This CDR3 spans 13 amino acids. CDR3 sequence (DNA): TGTGCCAGCAGAGAGACTTATACAGATACGCAGTATTTT. Its protein product is CASRETYTDTQYF.

This clonotype was recorded many times. V is TRBV5-4 and J is TRBJ1-1; D is unclear. CDR1 is SGHNT, CDR2 YYREEE, per germline (reference sequence). The CDR3 consists of 14 residues. V lost 6 bases to trimming and J lost 1 base, with 13 bases between them. In nucleotides, the CDR3 is TGTGCCAGCAACGAGGGCCGGGGGAACACTGAAGCTTTCTTT. Translation: CASNEGRGNTEAFF.

This rearrangement joins TRBV7-8 to TRBJ2-1; D is unresolved. V dropped 0 bases and J dropped 9 bases, with 6 bases sitting between them. Germline CDR1 SGHVS, CDR2 FQNEAQ. This CDR3 has 12 amino acids. The chain's CDR3 is CASSLALSEQFF. DNA of the CDR3: TGTGCCAGCAGCTTAGCCCTGAGTGAGCAGTTCTTC.

The J gene is TRBJ1-1, the V gene TRBV19, with no clear D. CDR1 and CDR2 (germline): LNHDA, SQIVND (reference sequence). V was shortened by 9 bases and J by 1 base, with 9 bases between the two germline ends. The length of the CDR3 is 12 residues. CDR3 loop: CASARSNTEAFF. In nucleotides, the CDR3 is TGTGCCAGCGCCCGGTCGAACACTGAAGCTTTCTTT.

The chain is built from TRBV20-1 and TRBJ2-1; possible D gene TRBD1, 6 bases. The CDR3 loop spans 13 amino acids. Germline values: CDR1 DFQATT, CDR2 SNEGSKA (reference sequence). The V end was cut by 3 bases, the J end by 5 bases, with 11 bases between. CDR3 sequence: CSASENRDNEQFF. The CDR3 nucleotides are TGCAGTGCTAGCGAAAACAGGGACAATGAGCAGTTCTTC.

This chain links TRBV19 with TRBJ1-2; D gene ambiguous. Germline CDR1 and CDR2: LNHDA and SQIVND (reference sequence). The V gene lost 6 bases and the J gene lost 4 bases, with 15 bases spanning the gap. CDR3 length equals 14 residues. CDR3 in amino acids: CASSAWGASYGYTF. The CDR3 DNA follows: TGTGCCAGTAGCGCGTGGGGAGCTAGCTATGGCTACACCTTC.

This clonotype came up once. The rearrangement uses TRBV27 and TRBJ1-2; the match to TRBD1 covers 9 bases. The CDR3 runs to 15 residues. Trimming cost V 4 bases and J 4 bases; bases outside gene matches: 7. CDR1 MNHEY and CDR2 SMNVEV come from the germline V gene (reference sequence). CDR3 region: CASSWSTGGGYGYTF. CDR3 nucleotides: TGTGCCAGCAGTTGGAGTACAGGGGGCGGCTATGGCTACACCTTC.

This clonotype was observed a handful of times. The chain is built from TRBV29-1 and TRBJ2-5, with TRBD1 as a possible D gene (6 bases). From germline, CDR1 is SQVTM and CDR2 ANQGSEA. V was pared by 1 base and J by 5 bases, with 20 bases between. This CDR3 comprises 16 residues. This CDR3 is CSVEGFPGQQGETQYF. In nucleotides, the CDR3 is TGCAGCGTTGAAGGCTTTCCGGGACAACAAGGGGAGACCCAGTACTTC.

This clonotype showed up many times. The rearrangement joins TRBV6-1 to TRBJ1-3, with D possibly being TRBD1 (5 bases). The CDR3 spans 14 residues. Trimming took 2 bases from V and 4 from J, leaving 9 bases between them. Germline CDR1 reads MNHNS; CDR2 reads SASEGT. The CDR3 loop reads CASSERGGGNTIYF. The CDR3 nucleotides read TGTGCCAGCAGTGAAAGGGGAGGAGGAAACACCATATATTTT.

The chain is built from TRBV7-9 and TRBJ2-7, with 7 bases matching TRBD1. The trim removed 4 bases at V and 4 bases at J, leaving 4 bases unmatched. Germline V gives CDR1 SEHNR, CDR2 FQNEAQ (reference sequence). The CDR3 sequence is 13 residues long. The CDR3 DNA sequence: TGTGCCAGCAGCTCGGGACAGTTTTACGAGCAGTACTTC. Its translation is CASSSGQFYEQYF.

At least ten counts were recorded for this clonotype. This chain joins TRBV5-4 and TRBJ2-1; D uncertain. Trimming stripped 3 bases from V and 5 bases from J, with 15 bases between. The CDR3 sequence is 15 residues long. Germline loops: CDR1 SGHNT, CDR2 YYREEE (reference sequence). The CDR3 protein is CASSSALIRDNEQFF. The CDR3 DNA is TGTGCCAGCAGCTCTGCTCTTATCCGGGACAATGAGCAGTTCTTC.

This clonotype was recorded at least ten times. This chain uses TRBV20-1 with TRBJ2-3; 10 nucleotides line up with TRBD2. Germline CDR1 and CDR2: DFQATT and SNEGSKA (reference sequence). The CDR3 spans 17 residues. Trimming cost V 1 base and J 6 bases; bases outside gene matches: 13. The CDR3 loop is CSARAAELAGKGDTQYF. In DNA, the CDR3 is TGCAGTGCTAGAGCGGCCGAACTAGCGGGGAAGGGGGATACGCAGTATTTT.

This clonotype has only a few counts. This chain uses TRBV5-4 with TRBJ1-1; D unclear. The CDR3 is 13 residues long. The V and J ends lost 2 bases and 1 base respectively, with 6 bases between them. CDR1 and CDR2 from the germline V gene are SGHNT and YYREEE (reference sequence). In DNA form, the CDR3 reads TGTGCCAGCAGCTTTACCACGAACACTGAAGCTTTCTTT. The encoded protein is CASSFTTNTEAFF. Full variable domain (missing parts from reference TRBV5-4 and TRBJ1-1): ETGVTQSPTHLIKTRGQQVTLRCSSQSGHNTVSWYQQALGQGPQFIFQYYREEENGRGNFPPRFSGLQFPNYSSELNVNALELDDSALYLCASSFTTNTEAFFGQGTRLTVV.

The gene calls are TRBV10-3 and TRBJ1-3; TRBD1 is a possible D gene (5 bases). The germline V gene encodes CDR1 ENHRY and CDR2 SYGVKD. This CDR3 region has 11 residues. V lost 10 bases, J lost 7 bases, and 11 bases lay in between. CDR3 sequence (DNA): TGTGCCACGGGACCGCCGAACACCATATATTTT. The encoded protein is CATGPPNTIYF.

This clonotype was counted ten times or more. In DNA, the CDR3 is TGTGCCAGTAGTACCGCGCATATCCAGGGCCTTTCTAACTATGGCTACACCTTC. It specifies CASSTAHIQGLSNYGYTF. V and J are TRBV19 and TRBJ1-2; D perhaps matches TRBD1 (5 bases). This CDR3 spans 18 amino acids. The germline V and J ends were trimmed by 4 bases and 0 bases, with 21 bases remaining between them. Germline assignment: CDR1 LNHDA and CDR2 SQIVND (reference sequence).

This chain connects TRBV29-1 to TRBJ2-2; tentatively, D is TRBD1 (5 bases). CDR1 is SQVTM and CDR2 is ANQGSEA in the germline V gene. The CDR3 spans 13 residues. V gave up 4 bases and J gave up 5 bases, with 11 bases separating them. The CDR3, as DNA: TGCAGCGTTGTGGGGCAGGGAACCGGGGAGCTGTTTTTT. It translates to CSVVGQGTGELFF.

This rearrangement joins TRBV9 to TRBJ1-2, with 7 positions matching TRBD1. J gave up 6 bases and V 5 bases, and 10 bases lay outside the gene matches. Germline assignment: CDR1 SGDLS and CDR2 YYNGEE. This CDR3 contains 14 residues. CDR3 in amino acids: CASSGTAGGNGYTF. As DNA, the CDR3 is TGTGCCAGCAGTGGGACGGCAGGGGGTAATGGCTACACCTTC. The complete variable domain, with remaining parts taken from reference TRBV9 and TRBJ1-2, reads DSGVTQTPKHLITATGQRVTLRCSPRSGDLSVYWYQQSLDQGLQFLIQYYNGEERAKGNILERFSAQQFPDLHSELNLSSLELGDSALYFCASSGTAGGNGYTFGSGTRLTVV.

This clonotype was counted many times. The chain couples TRBV9 to TRBJ1-2; D is possibly TRBD1 (5 bases). The CDR3 runs 15 residues. V lost 3 bases and J lost 0, with 12 bases in between. The germline V gene encodes CDR1 SGDLS and CDR2 YYNGEE. The CDR3 region has the DNA TGTGCCAGCAGCGGAAAGGGACTGACTAACTATGGCTACACCTTC. This codes for CASSGKGLTNYGYTF.

The gene calls are TRBV29-1 and TRBJ2-7, with 13 bases matching TRBD2. The CDR3 is 13 amino acids. Germline values: CDR1 SQVTM, CDR2 ANQGSEA. J lost 3 bases, V lost 7 bases, and 3 bases had no gene match. The CDR3 coding sequence is TGCAGCGCACGGACTAGCGGGAGCTACGAGCAGTACTTC. Translation gives CSARTSGSYEQYF.